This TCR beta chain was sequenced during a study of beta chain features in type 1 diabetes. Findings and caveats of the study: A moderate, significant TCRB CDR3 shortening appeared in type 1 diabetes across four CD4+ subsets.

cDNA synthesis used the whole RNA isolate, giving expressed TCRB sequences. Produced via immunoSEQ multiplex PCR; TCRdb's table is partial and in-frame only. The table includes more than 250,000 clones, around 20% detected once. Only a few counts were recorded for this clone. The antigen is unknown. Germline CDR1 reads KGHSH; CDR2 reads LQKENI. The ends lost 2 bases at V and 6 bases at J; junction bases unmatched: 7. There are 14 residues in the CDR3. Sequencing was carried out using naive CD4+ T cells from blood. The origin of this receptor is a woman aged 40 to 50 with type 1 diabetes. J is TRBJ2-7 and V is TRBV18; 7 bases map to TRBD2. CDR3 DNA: TGTGCCAGCTCACCAATGGCGGGAGTGAGCGAGCAGTACTTC. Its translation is CASSPMAGVSEQYF.